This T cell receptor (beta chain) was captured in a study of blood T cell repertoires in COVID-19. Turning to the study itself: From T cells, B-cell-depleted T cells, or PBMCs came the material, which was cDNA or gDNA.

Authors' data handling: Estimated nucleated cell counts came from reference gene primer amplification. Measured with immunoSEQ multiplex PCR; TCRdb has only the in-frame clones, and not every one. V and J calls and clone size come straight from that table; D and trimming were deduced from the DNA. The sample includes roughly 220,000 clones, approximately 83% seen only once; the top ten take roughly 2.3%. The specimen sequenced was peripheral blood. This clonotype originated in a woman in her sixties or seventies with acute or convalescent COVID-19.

The CDR3 spells CASSLGAGGVETQYF. The CDR3 DNA is TGTGCCAGCAGCTTAGGTGCAGGGGGTGTTGAGACCCAGTACTTC. V is TRBV7-2 and J is TRBJ2-5; 7 bases are a match to TRBD1. V shed 1 base, J shed 5 bases, and the junction held 7 bases outside the gene matches. The CDR3 sequence is 15 residues long. Germline-derived CDR1 and CDR2 are SGHTA and FQGNSA.